A selection of T cell receptor beta chains follows, all from one sample in a study of long-term antiretroviral therapy in people with HIV. Using immunoSEQ multiplex PCR, the repertoire was profiled, and TCRdb retains in-frame clones only, with some absent. This table holds 34,000 or so clones, over 85% found once. The sample in question was unsorted PBMCs, obtained around 5 years after starting antiretroviral therapy. The receptors shown here come from a woman in her fifties or sixties with HIV. The CDR3 runs from the conserved cysteine through the conserved F or W. The order of the fields is clone size, D gene, J gene, V gene, CDR3 DNA, CDR3 protein. D genes are given only for firm matches. Expanded clones are given a class, and other clones once, few, many or no size at all.

-	-	TRBJ1-1	TRBV6-6	TGTGCCAGCAGTTACCCCAGGGAGACAGGCCGGGCTGAAGCTTTCTTT	CASSYPRETGRAEAFF
-	-	TRBJ1-1	TRBV5-4	TGTGCCAGCAGTCAAGAGGGAAACACTGAAGCTTTCTTT	CASSQEGNTEAFF
-	TRBD1	TRBJ1-1	TRBV6-5	TGTGCCAGCAGTTACGCGGGACAGGGGAGACCTGAAGCTTTCTTT	CASSYAGQGRPEAFF
few	-	TRBJ2-7	TRBV7-8	TGTGCCAGCAGCTTAGCCTGGTCGACATTGAACTCCTACGAGCAGTACTTC	CASSLAWSTLNSYEQYF
few	TRBD2	TRBJ2-1	TRBV4-3	TGCGCCAGCAGCCAACCGTCTAGCGGGGGGGCCTTGACTTACTCCTACAATGAGCAGTTCTTC	CASSQPSSGGALTYSYNEQFF
-	-	TRBJ2-7	TRBV5-1	TGCGCCAGCAGTTACACCCAGGGACCCTACGAGCAGTACTTC	CASSYTQGPYEQYF
-	-	TRBJ2-2	TRBV19	TGTGCCAGTAGTATAGGTTCGAACACCGGGGAGCTGTTTTTT	CASSIGSNTGELFF
once	-	TRBJ1-4	TRBV5-1	TGCGCCAGCAGCTTGGTTTCTATGGGTGAAAAACTGTTTTTT	CASSLVSMGEKLFF
-	-	TRBJ2-5	TRBV4-3	TGCGCCAGCAGCCAAGATCGGAGCCAAGAGACCCAGTACTTC	CASSQDRSQETQYF
-	-	TRBJ2-6	TRBV2	TGTGCCAGCAGCCCGCAGGGTTCCGGGGCCAACGTCCTGACTTTC	CASSPQGSGANVLTF
-	TRBD1	TRBJ1-5	TRBV5-1	TGCGCCAGCAGCGACGGGACAGGCAATCAGCCCCAGCATTTT	CASSDGTGNQPQHF
-	TRBD2	TRBJ2-1	TRBV2	TGTGCCAGCAGGGGGGGGTACAATGAGCAGTTCTTC	CASRGGYNEQFF
-	TRBD1	TRBJ1-1	TRBV29-1	TGCAGCGTTGGACAGGGGGCGGCCACTGAAGCTTTCTTT	CSVGQGAATEAFF
-	-	TRBJ1-2	TRBV30	TGTGCCGGGGGACGAGGGAACTATGGCTACACCTTC	CAGGRGNYGYTF
-	-	TRBJ2-7	TRBV4-2	TGTGCCAGCAGCCCTCAAGGGGGGAGGGAGTTCGGCTACGAGCAGTACTTC	CASSPQGGREFGYEQYF
few	-	TRBJ1-6	TRBV5-8	TGTGCCAGCAGCCCCGGACGCGGATATAATTCACCCCTCCACTTT	CASSPGRGYNSPLHF
-	-	TRBJ2-5	TRBV7-3	TGTGCCAGCAGCTTAGGGCAGCATGGGGAGACCCAGTACTTC	CASSLGQHGETQYF
-	TRBD1	TRBJ1-3	TRBV9	TGTGCCAGCAGCGCTCAGGGGGCTGGAAACACCATATATTTT	CASSAQGAGNTIYF
-	-	TRBJ1-2	TRBV9	TGTGCCAGCAGCAAGCTAATCCTCGATGGCTACACCTTC	CASSKLILDGYTF
-	-	TRBJ2-1	TRBV21-1	TGTGCCAGCAGCAGACGACTAGCGAGCTCCTACAATGAGCAGTTCTTC	CASSRRLASSYNEQFF
-	TRBD1	TRBJ1-1	TRBV25-1	TGTGCCAGCAACAGGGGGACTGAAGCTTTCTTT	CASNRGTEAFF
-	TRBD1	TRBJ2-7	TRBV14	TGTGCCAGCAGCCTGGGACAGGGGCCCTACGAGCAGTACTTC	CASSLGQGPYEQYF
-	-	TRBJ1-2	TRBV6-6	TGTGCCAGCAGTCGGACTACAGGGAGCGGTGACTATGGCTACACCTTC	CASSRTTGSGDYGYTF
-	TRBD1	TRBJ2-3	TRBV2	TGTGCCAGCAGAAACAGGGGGCACACAGATACGCAGTATTTT	CASRNRGHTDTQYF
-	TRBD2	TRBJ2-3	TRBV9	TGTGCCAGCAGCGTAGTCGGACTAACGGGGGGGCCAGATACGCAGTATTTT	CASSVVGLTGGPDTQYF
once	TRBD1	TRBJ2-1	TRBV6-5	TGTGCCAGCAGGGACCCGGGACAGTACAATGAGCAGTTCTTC	CASRDPGQYNEQFF
-	TRBD1	TRBJ1-1	TRBV19	TGTGCCAGTCGGACAGGGCACATGAACACTGAAGCTTTCTTT	CASRTGHMNTEAFF
-	-	TRBJ2-3	TRBV7-2	TGTGCCAGCAGCTTAGCGGGAGCCACAGATACGCAGTATTTT	CASSLAGATDTQYF
once	TRBD1	TRBJ1-6	TRBV6-5	TGTGCCAGCAGGGGACAGGGGCCCCATAATTCACCCCTCCACTTT	CASRGQGPHNSPLHF
-	-	TRBJ1-6	TRBV25-1	TGTGCCAGCAGAACCGGGGACACGGCCGAGATCCCCTATTCACCCCTCCACTTT	CASRTGDTAEIPYSPLHF
-	-	TRBJ1-1	TRBV6-4	TGTGCCAGCAGGTCGGGGGGGAACACTGAAGCTTTCTTT	CASRSGGNTEAFF
once	TRBD2	TRBJ2-7	TRBV6-6	TGTGCCAGCAGTTATTCCCTAGCGGGGGGGCAGTACGAGCAGTACTTC	CASSYSLAGGQYEQYF
-	TRBD2	TRBJ2-5	TRBV7-9	TGTGCCATAGCGGGGGGACAGGAGACCCAGTACTTC	CAIAGGQETQYF